This TCR beta chain stems from a study of graft-versus-host responses after intestinal transplantation. Study details: Every recipient underwent anti-thymocyte globulin induction, then tacrolimus and steroids for about three years. The study's findings and limits: Some GvH clones appeared in ileal mucosa or blood before recipient bone marrow.

The V end lost 0 bases, the J end lost 5 bases, and 10 bases lay between the germline ends. In germline, CDR1 is LGHNA, CDR2 YSLEER. This CDR3 is 14 amino acids long. Clones were read by immunoSEQ multiplex PCR, and TCRdb kept only the in-frame ones, dropping some. This table holds about 110,000 clones, just over 90% found once. Comments on this clone: As yet, its antigen is unknown.

The sample in question was unstimulated CD4+ T cells sorted from spleen or lymph node cells, obtained before transplant. The chain couples TRBV4-3 to TRBJ1-1, with D possibly being TRBD1 (6 bases). This clonotype was obtained from a human donor who was the organ donor for an intestinal transplant. CDR3 amino acids: CASSQDPGDTEAFF. The CDR3 DNA reads as TGCGCCAGCAGCCAAGATCCAGGGGATACTGAAGCTTTCTTT.